This T cell receptor (beta chain) was captured by sequencing in a study of blood T cell repertoires in COVID-19. Study background: Acute and convalescent COVID-19 samples came from the United States, Italy and Spain. T cells, B-cell-depleted T cells, or PBMCs provided the cDNA or gDNA that served as material.

As originally analysed: Amplification of reference gene primers was used by the study to estimate nucleated cell counts. The protocol was immunoSEQ multiplex PCR, while the TCRdb copy is restricted to in-frame clones and leaves out a portion. The DNA gave D and trimming, while V, J and clone size come from that table. The table includes around 300,000 clones, approximately 82% detected once. Deletions cut 5 bases from V and 7 bases from J, with 8 bases between. The CDR3 is 10 amino acids. Germline CDR1 DFQATT, CDR2 SNEGSKA (reference sequence). This receptor was identified in a man younger than 45 with active or convalescent COVID-19. The chain joins TRBV20-1 to TRBJ1-1; D is ambiguous. The sample taken for sequencing was peripheral blood. The DNA for the CDR3 is TGCAGTGCTGACAAGAGTGAAGCTTTCTTT. This codes for CSADKSEAFF.